The 3 T cell receptor beta chains below come from one sample, sequenced in a study of T-cell memory formation after mild COVID-19. TCRdb reprocessed the 5' RACE reads with MiXCR, giving one entry per CDR3 protein. The data show about 210,000 distinct CDR3 sequences, roughly a tenth seen once. The sample was PBMCs or a T cell subset sorted from them (not recorded which). Receptors were obtained from a man younger than 35 who had mild COVID-19 (a few samples of this study predate the infection). Cell type and time point are not known.

This clonotype has more than one count but fewer than ten. This chain links TRBV6-6 with TRBJ2-7, with a possible D match to TRBD2 (5 bases). This CDR3 region has 12 residues. Germline V gene data show CDR1 as MNHNY and CDR2 as SVGAGI (reference sequence). V was clipped by 10 bases and J by 5 bases, with 15 bases between them. The CDR3: CATGKGVDEQYV. CDR3 in DNA: TGTGCCACCGGGAAAGGAGTAGACGAGCAGTACGTC.

J is TRBJ2-1 and V is TRBV7-3; 10 bases agree with TRBD2. Trimming at V came to 5 bases and at J to 5 bases, leaving 6 bases not matched to a gene. The CDR3 loop spans 15 amino acids. Germline assignment: CDR1 SGHTA and CDR2 FQGTGA. DNA for the CDR3: TGTGCCAGCAGCCGGAGCGGGGGGGCCGACAATGAGCAGTTCTTC. Amino acid sequence: CASSRSGGADNEQFF.

V gene TRBV4-3 combines with J gene TRBJ2-5; the match to TRBD2 covers 9 bases. This CDR3 is 18 amino acids long. V was pared by 4 bases and J by 4 bases, with 16 bases of the junction left unmatched. Germline V gene data show CDR1 as LGHNA and CDR2 as YSLEER. The CDR3 protein is CASSRERVASGEGETQYF. Written as DNA, the CDR3 is TGCGCCAGCAGCCGAGAGAGGGTGGCTAGCGGGGAGGGAGAGACCCAGTACTTC.